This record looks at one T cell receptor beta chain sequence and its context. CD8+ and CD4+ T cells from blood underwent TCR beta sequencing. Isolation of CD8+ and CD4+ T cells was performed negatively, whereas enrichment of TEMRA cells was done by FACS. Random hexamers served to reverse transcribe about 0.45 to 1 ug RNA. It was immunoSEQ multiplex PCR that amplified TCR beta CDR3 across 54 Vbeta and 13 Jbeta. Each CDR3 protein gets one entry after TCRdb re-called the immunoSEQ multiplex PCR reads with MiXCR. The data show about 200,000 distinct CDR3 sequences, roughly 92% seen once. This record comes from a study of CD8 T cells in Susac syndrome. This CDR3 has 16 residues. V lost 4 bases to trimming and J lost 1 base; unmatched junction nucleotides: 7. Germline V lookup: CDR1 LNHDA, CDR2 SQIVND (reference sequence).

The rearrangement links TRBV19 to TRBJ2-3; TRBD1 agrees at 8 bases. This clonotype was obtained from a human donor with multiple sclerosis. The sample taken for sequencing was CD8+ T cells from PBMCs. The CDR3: CASSKTGVLGTDTQYF. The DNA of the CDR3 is TGTGCCAGTAGTAAGACAGGGGTTCTGGGCACAGATACGCAGTATTTT.